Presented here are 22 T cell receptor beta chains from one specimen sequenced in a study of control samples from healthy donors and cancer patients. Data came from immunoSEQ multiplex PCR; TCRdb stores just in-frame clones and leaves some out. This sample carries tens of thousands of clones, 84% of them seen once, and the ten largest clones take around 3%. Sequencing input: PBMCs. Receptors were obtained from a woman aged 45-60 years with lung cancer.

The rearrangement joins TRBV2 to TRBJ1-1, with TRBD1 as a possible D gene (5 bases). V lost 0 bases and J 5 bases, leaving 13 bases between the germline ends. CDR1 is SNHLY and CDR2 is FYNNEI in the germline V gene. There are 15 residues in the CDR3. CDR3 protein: CASSEAPAGGTEAFF. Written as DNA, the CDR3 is TGTGCCAGCAGTGAAGCCCCGGCGGGGGGAACTGAAGCTTTCTTT.

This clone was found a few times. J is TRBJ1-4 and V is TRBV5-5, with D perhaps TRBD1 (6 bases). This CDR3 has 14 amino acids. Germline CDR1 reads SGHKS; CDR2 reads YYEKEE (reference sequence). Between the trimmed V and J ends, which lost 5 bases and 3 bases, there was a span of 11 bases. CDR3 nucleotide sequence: TGTGCCAGCAGGCACAGGGAGCCTAATGAAAAACTGTTTTTT. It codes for CASRHREPNEKLFF.

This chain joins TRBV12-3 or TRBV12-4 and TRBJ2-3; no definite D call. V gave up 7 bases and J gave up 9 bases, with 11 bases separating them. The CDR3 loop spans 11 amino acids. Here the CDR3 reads CASNNFGTQYF. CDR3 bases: TGTGCCAGCAATAATTTCGGGACGCAGTATTTT.

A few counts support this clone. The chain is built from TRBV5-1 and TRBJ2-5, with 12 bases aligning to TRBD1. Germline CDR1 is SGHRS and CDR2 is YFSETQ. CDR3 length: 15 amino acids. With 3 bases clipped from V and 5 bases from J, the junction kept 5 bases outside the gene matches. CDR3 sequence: CASSSGQGAGETQYF. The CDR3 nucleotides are TGCGCCAGCAGCTCGGGACAGGGGGCAGGGGAGACCCAGTACTTC.

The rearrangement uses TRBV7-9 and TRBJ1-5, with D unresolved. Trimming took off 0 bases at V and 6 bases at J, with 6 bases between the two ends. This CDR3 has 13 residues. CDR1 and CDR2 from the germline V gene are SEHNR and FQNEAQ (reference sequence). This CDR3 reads CASSLAEFQPQHF. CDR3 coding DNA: TGTGCCAGCAGCTTAGCGGAGTTTCAGCCCCAGCATTTT.

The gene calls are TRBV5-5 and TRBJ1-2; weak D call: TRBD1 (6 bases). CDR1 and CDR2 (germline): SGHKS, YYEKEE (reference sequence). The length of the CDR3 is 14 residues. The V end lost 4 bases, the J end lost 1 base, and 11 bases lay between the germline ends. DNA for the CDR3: TGTGCCAGCAGCGGGGGGCAGGATAACTATGGCTACACCTTC. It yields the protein CASSGGQDNYGYTF.

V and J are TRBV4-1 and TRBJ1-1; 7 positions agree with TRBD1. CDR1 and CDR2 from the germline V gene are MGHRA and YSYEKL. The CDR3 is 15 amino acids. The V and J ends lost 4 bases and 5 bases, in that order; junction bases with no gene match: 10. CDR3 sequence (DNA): TGCGCCAGCAGCCCAATCCTCACAGGGGATACTGAAGCTTTCTTT. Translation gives CASSPILTGDTEAFF.

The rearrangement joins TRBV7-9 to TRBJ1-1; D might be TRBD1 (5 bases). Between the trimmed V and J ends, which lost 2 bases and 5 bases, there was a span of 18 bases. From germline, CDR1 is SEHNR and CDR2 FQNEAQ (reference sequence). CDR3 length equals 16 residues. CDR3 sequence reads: CASSLRVDTRGTEAFF. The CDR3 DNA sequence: TGTGCCAGCAGCTTAAGGGTGGACACCCGGGGAACTGAAGCTTTCTTT.

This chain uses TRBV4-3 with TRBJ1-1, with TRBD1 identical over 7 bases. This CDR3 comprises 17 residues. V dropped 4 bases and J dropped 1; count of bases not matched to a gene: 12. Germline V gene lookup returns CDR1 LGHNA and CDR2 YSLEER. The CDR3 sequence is CASSPGGRGRGNTEAFF. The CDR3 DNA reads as TGCGCCAGCAGCCCTGGGGGGAGGGGGCGCGGGAACACTGAAGCTTTCTTT.

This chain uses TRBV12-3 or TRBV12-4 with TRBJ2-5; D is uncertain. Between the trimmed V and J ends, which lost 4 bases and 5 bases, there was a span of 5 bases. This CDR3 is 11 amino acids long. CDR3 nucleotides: TGTGCCAGCAGTTCGAGGGAGACCCAGTACTTC. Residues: CASSSRETQYF.

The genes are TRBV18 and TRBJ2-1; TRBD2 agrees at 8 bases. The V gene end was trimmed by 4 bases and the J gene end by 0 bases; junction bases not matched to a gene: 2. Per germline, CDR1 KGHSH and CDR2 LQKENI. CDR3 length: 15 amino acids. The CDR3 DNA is TGTGCCAGCTCACGAGCGGGGGACTCCTACAATGAGCAGTTCTTC. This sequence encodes CASSRAGDSYNEQFF.

The CDR3 loop is CSARPGPEAFF. CDR3 coding DNA: TGCAGTGCACGGCCGGGACCTGAAGCTTTCTTT. The chain joins TRBV20-1 to TRBJ1-1; TRBD1 is a possible D gene (5 bases). Germline lookup yields CDR1 DFQATT and CDR2 SNEGSKA (reference sequence). The CDR3 length is 11 residues. Trimming removed 6 bases from V and 6 bases from J, with 11 bases in between.

The CDR3, as DNA: TGTGCCAGCAGCGTAGGGAATAGCGAGGATGAGCAGTTCTTC. It translates to CASSVGNSEDEQFF. The J gene is TRBJ2-1, the V gene TRBV9, with D perhaps TRBD2 (5 bases). Between the trimmed V and J ends, which lost 0 bases and 8 bases, there was a span of 12 bases. This CDR3 is 14 amino acids long. Germline V gene sequence: CDR1 SGDLS, CDR2 YYNGEE.

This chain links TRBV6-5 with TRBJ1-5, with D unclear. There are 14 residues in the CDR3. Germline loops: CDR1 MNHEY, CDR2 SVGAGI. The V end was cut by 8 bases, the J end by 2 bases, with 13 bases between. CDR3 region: CASSGASGNQPQHF. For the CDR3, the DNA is TGTGCCAGCTCAGGTGCCTCGGGCAATCAGCCCCAGCATTTT.

Here the CDR3 reads CASSLAAGFRSPLHF. The CDR3, as DNA: TGTGCCAGCAGCTTAGCTGCCGGGTTTCGGTCACCCCTCCACTTT. The genes are TRBV11-2 and TRBJ1-6, with D uncertain. The CDR3 loop spans 15 amino acids. Germline V gene sequence: CDR1 SGHAT, CDR2 FQNNGV. V shed 1 base and J shed 10 bases, with 14 bases lying between them.

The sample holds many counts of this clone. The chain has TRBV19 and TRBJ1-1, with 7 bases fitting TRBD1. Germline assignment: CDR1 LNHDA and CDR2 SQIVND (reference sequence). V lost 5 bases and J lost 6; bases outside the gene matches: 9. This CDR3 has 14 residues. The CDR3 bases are TGTGCCAGTAGTTCTTTGGACAGGCTACCTGAAGCTTTCTTT. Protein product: CASSSLDRLPEAFF.

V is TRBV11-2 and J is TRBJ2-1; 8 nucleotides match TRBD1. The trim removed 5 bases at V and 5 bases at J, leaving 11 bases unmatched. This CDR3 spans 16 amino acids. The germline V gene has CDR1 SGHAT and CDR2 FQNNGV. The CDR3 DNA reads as TGTGCCAGCAGCCTACAGGGGGGCGGGACGGACAATGAGCAGTTCTTC. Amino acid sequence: CASSLQGGGTDNEQFF.

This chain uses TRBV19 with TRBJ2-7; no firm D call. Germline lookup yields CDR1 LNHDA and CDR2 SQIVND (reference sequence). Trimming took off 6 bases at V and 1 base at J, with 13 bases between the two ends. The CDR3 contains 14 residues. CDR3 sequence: CASRFQADSYEQYF. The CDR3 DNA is TGTGCCAGTAGGTTCCAAGCAGATTCCTACGAGCAGTACTTC.

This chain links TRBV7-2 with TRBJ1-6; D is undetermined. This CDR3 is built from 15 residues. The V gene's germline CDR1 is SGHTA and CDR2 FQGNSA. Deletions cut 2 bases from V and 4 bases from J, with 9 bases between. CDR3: CASSLQGDYNSPLHF. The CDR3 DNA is TGTGCCAGCAGCTTACAAGGCGATTATAATTCACCCCTCCACTTT. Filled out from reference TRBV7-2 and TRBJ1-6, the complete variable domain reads GAGVSQSPSNKVTEKGKDVELRCDPISGHTALYWYRQSLGQGLEFLIYFQGNSAPDKSGLPSDRFSAERTGGSVSTLTIQRTQQEDSAVYLCASSLQGDYNSPLHFGNGTRLTVT.

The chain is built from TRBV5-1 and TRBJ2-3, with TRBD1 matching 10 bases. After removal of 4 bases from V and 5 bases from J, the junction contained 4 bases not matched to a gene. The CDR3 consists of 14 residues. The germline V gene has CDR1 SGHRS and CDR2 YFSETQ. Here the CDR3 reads CASSRGQGQDTQYF. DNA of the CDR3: TGCGCCAGCAGCAGGGGACAGGGGCAAGATACGCAGTATTTT.

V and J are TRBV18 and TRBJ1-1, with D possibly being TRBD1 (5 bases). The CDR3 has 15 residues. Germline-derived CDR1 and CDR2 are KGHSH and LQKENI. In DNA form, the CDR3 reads TGTACCTCAGCTCGGGGGAGAGGGGAGGGCACTGAAGCTTTCTTT. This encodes CTSARGRGEGTEAFF.

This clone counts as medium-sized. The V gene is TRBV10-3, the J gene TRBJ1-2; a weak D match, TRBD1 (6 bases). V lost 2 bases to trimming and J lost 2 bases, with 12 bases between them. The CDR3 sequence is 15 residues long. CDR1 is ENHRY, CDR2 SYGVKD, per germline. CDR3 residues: CAISEPPDRNYGYTF. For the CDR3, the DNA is TGTGCCATCAGTGAGCCACCGGACAGAAACTATGGCTACACCTTC.